These 26 T cell receptor beta chains originate from one sample sequenced in a study of blood T cell repertoires in COVID-19. Clones were read by immunoSEQ multiplex PCR, and TCRdb kept only the in-frame ones, dropping some. The table shows 150,000 to 200,000 clones, with 79% occurring only once. The specimen was peripheral blood. Receptors originate from a man between 60 and 75 years old with active or convalescent COVID-19.

The V and J genes are TRBV2 and TRBJ1-1, with 9 bases matching TRBD1. The length of the CDR3 is 14 residues. From germline, CDR1 is SNHLY and CDR2 FYNNEI. The junction had 9 bases not matched to a gene; V was cut back by 8 bases and J by 5 bases. The CDR3 protein is CASFQTGTGTEAFF. CDR3 sequence (DNA): TGTGCCAGCTTTCAGACAGGGACAGGGACTGAAGCTTTCTTT.

The rearrangement joins TRBV25-1 to TRBJ2-5, with unresolved D. The CDR3 loop spans 13 amino acids. V was cut by 0 bases and J by 3 bases, with 5 bases left in between. The germline gives CDR1 MGHDK, CDR2 SYGVNS. In DNA form, the CDR3 reads TGTGCCAGCAGTGAATACATAGAAGAGACCCAGTACTTC. It yields the protein CASSEYIEETQYF.

This clone was seen just once. The chain joins TRBV7-8 to TRBJ2-3, with 8 bases identical to TRBD2. Trimming took 5 bases from V and 7 from J; bases not matched to a gene: 14. The CDR3 consists of 16 residues. Germline V gene sequence: CDR1 SGHVS, CDR2 FQNEAQ. The CDR3 sequence is CASSLPRAGGGNTQYF. The CDR3 DNA reads TGTGCCAGCAGCCTTCCGAGGGCGGGAGGAGGAAATACGCAGTATTTT.

The CDR3 loop is CASSSSRDYTF. The DNA of the CDR3 is TGTGCCAGCAGCTCTTCCAGGGACTACACCTTC. The V call is TRBV3-1 (or the pseudogene TRBV3-2), the J call TRBJ1-2, with D perhaps TRBD1 (5 bases). The CDR3 has 11 amino acids. Germline-derived CDR1 and CDR2 are LGHDT and YNNKEL (reference sequence). Trimming pared 5 bases from V and 10 bases from J, leaving 11 bases between.

This chain joins TRBV4-3 and TRBJ2-2, with a weak D call TRBD1 (6 bases). V was cut by 1 base and J by 7 bases, with 10 bases left in between. This CDR3 contains 14 residues. Germline loops: CDR1 LGHNA, CDR2 YSLEER. CDR3: CASSQGQVFGELFF. Here the CDR3 DNA reads TGCGCCAGCAGCCAAGGACAGGTCTTCGGGGAGCTGTTTTTT.

This clone was observed a few times. This chain connects TRBV7-9 to TRBJ1-1, with D maybe TRBD1 (5 bases). The V end lost 2 bases, the J end lost 1 base, and 11 bases lay between the germline ends. CDR3 length equals 15 residues. Germline V gene data show CDR1 as SEHNR and CDR2 as FQNEAQ (reference sequence). CDR3 nucleotide sequence: TGTGCCAGCAGCTTACGAACAGGTCAGAACACTGAAGCTTTCTTT. Translation: CASSLRTGQNTEAFF.

The CDR3 here is CASSEQVAGELFF. As DNA, the CDR3 is TGTGCCAGCAGTGAGCAGGTGGCCGGGGAGCTGTTTTTT. The J gene is TRBJ2-2, the V gene TRBV2; unclear D gene. This CDR3 region has 13 residues. Germline loops: CDR1 SNHLY, CDR2 FYNNEI. V was trimmed by 3 bases and J by 6 bases, leaving 8 bases between them. Together with reference TRBV2 and TRBJ2-2, the CDR3 gives the full variable domain: EPEVTQTPSHQVTQMGQEVILRCVPISNHLYFYWYRQILGQKVEFLVSFYNNEISEKSEIFDDQFSVERPDGSNFTLKIRSTKLEDSAMYFCASSEQVAGELFFGEGSRLTVL.

The chain uses TRBV10-3 and TRBJ2-1; 10 bases align to TRBD2. The V gene end was trimmed by 6 bases and the J gene end by 7 bases; junction bases not matched to a gene: 3. The V gene's germline CDR1 is ENHRY and CDR2 SYGVKD. The CDR3 covers 13 residues. The CDR3 bases are TGTGCCATCAGGGGGACTAGCGATAATGAGCAGTTCTTC. This encodes CAIRGTSDNEQFF.

This clone is a singleton in its sample. V usage is TRBV7-9 and J usage is TRBJ1-2; 9 nucleotides align to TRBD1. The CDR3 has 16 amino acids. The J segment lost 4 bases and the V segment lost 5 bases, leaving 11 bases of the junction unmatched. Per the germline V gene, CDR1 is SEHNR and CDR2 is FQNEAQ (reference sequence). CDR3 residues: CASSISGTGIPYGYTF. The DNA for the CDR3 is TGTGCCAGCAGCATATCCGGGACAGGGATTCCCTATGGCTACACCTTC.

The chain has TRBV10-3 and TRBJ2-7; no definite D call. V lost 2 bases and J 2 bases, leaving 10 bases between the germline ends. The CDR3 length is 14 residues. The germline gives CDR1 ENHRY, CDR2 SYGVKD. CDR3 DNA sequence: TGTGCCATCAGTGAGCTTCAGTTTGCCTACGAGCAGTACTTC. It codes for CAISELQFAYEQYF.

The sample holds a few counts of this clone. V gene TRBV23-1 combines with J gene TRBJ1-2; D is possibly TRBD1 (6 bases). TRBV23-1 is placed among ORFs of uncertain function. Trimming took off 3 bases at V and 7 bases at J, with 9 bases between the two ends. The CDR3 totals 12 residues. DNA of the CDR3: TGCGCCAGCAGTCATCAGGGGTCTGGCTACACCTTC. Translation gives CASSHQGSGYTF.

The rearrangement uses TRBV5-1 and TRBJ2-2; D is possibly TRBD2 (5 bases). Looked up from germline, CDR1 is SGHRS and CDR2 is YFSETQ. This CDR3 comprises 14 residues. Deletions cut 0 bases from V and 5 bases from J, with 8 bases between. The CDR3 here is CASSLAADTGELFF. For the CDR3, the DNA is TGCGCCAGCAGCTTGGCAGCGGATACCGGGGAGCTGTTTTTT.

The chain is built from TRBV19 and TRBJ2-2; 8 bases align to TRBD1. The CDR3 runs to 16 residues. The junction had 7 bases not matched to a gene; V was cut back by 6 bases and J by 1 base. Per the germline V gene, CDR1 is LNHDA and CDR2 is SQIVND (reference sequence). The CDR3: CASRGMGTGNTGELFF. CDR3 nucleotide sequence: TGTGCCAGTAGGGGCATGGGGACAGGGAACACCGGGGAGCTGTTTTTT.

The chain couples TRBV4-3 to TRBJ2-3; D is possibly TRBD1 (7 bases). Germline V gene data show CDR1 as LGHNA and CDR2 as YSLEER. Trimming left V 5 bases short and J 3 bases short, with 18 bases between. The CDR3 covers 16 residues. Here the CDR3 DNA reads TGCGCCAGCAGCTACAAGTCAGCAGGGGGGACAGATACGCAGTATTTT. This encodes CASSYKSAGGTDTQYF.

The chain links TRBV29-1 to TRBJ2-3; 7 bases fit TRBD2. The CDR3 is 14 residues long. The germline CDR1 and CDR2 sequences are SQVTM and ANQGSEA. The V segment lost 7 bases and the J segment 4 bases; nucleotides outside the gene matches: 11. CDR3 in amino acids: CSGGLGLNSDTQYF. CDR3 bases: TGCAGCGGAGGACTAGGCCTGAATTCAGATACGCAGTATTTT.

This clone showed up many times. The chain uses TRBV10-3 and TRBJ2-7; D may be TRBD1 (5 bases). Germline V gene lookup returns CDR1 ENHRY and CDR2 SYGVKD. The ends were cut back, 10 bases at V and 2 bases at J, with 12 bases in the middle. The CDR3 loop spans 12 amino acids. The CDR3 nucleotides are TGTGCCACCTCCAGGGAAACCTACGAGCAGTACTTC. This gives the protein CATSRETYEQYF.

This clone was observed a handful of times. This chain links TRBV28 with TRBJ1-5; D may be TRBD1 (6 bases). CDR1 is MDHEN and CDR2 is SYDVKM in the germline V gene. V was trimmed by 5 bases and J by 7 bases, leaving 15 bases between them. This CDR3 contains 14 residues. CDR3 coding DNA: TGTGCCAGCAGTCCTAACACGGGGGGCCAGCCCCAGCATTTT. Amino acids: CASSPNTGGQPQHF.

The table lists this clone with many counts. The V and J genes are TRBV13 and TRBJ2-1, with a tentative D call TRBD1 (6 bases). Trimming pared 3 bases from V and 8 bases from J, leaving 11 bases between. This CDR3 has 13 amino acids. CDR1 is PRHDT, CDR2 FYEKMQ, per germline (reference sequence). CDR3 DNA sequence: TGTGCCAGCAGCTTCCCACAGGGCGATGAGCAGTTCTTC. Its translation is CASSFPQGDEQFF.

The chain carries TRBV7-9 and TRBJ2-1, with TRBD2 matching over 12 bases. The CDR3 spans 16 residues. CDR1 is SEHNR and CDR2 is FQNEAQ in the germline V gene (reference sequence). V was clipped by 5 bases and J by 8 bases; unmatched bases: 10. The DNA of the CDR3 is TGTGCCAGCAGCCCGATGACTAGCGGGAGTGGGGATGAGCAGTTCTTC. Translating it yields CASSPMTSGSGDEQFF.

The rearrangement links TRBV29-1 to TRBJ2-5; weak D call: TRBD2 (5 bases). CDR3 size: 15 residues. Germline loops: CDR1 SQVTM, CDR2 ANQGSEA. The V end was cut by 2 bases, the J end by 0 bases, with 13 bases between. This CDR3 reads CSVEKAGLYQETQYF. The CDR3 nucleotides read TGCAGCGTTGAAAAGGCAGGACTGTACCAAGAGACCCAGTACTTC. Full variable domain (missing parts from reference TRBV29-1 and TRBJ2-5): SAVISQKPSRDICQRGTSLTIQCQVDSQVTMMFWYRQQPGQSLTLIATANQGSEATYESGFVIDKFPISRPNLTFSTLTVSNMSPEDSSIYLCSVEKAGLYQETQYFGPGTRLLVL.

The chain employs TRBV6-5 and TRBJ2-1, with D unclear. Looked up from germline, CDR1 is MNHEY and CDR2 is SVGAGI. V was shortened by 2 bases and J by 6 bases, with 11 bases between the two germline ends. This CDR3 spans 14 amino acids. The CDR3 region has the DNA TGTGCCAGCAGTTACGACGATTGGAGCAATGAGCAGTTCTTC. Translating gives CASSYDDWSNEQFF.

The genes are TRBV12-3 or TRBV12-4 and TRBJ1-1, with 10 bases matching TRBD1. The length of the CDR3 is 13 residues. V was pared by 9 bases and J by 3 bases, with 4 bases of the junction left unmatched. The CDR3 coding sequence is TGTGCCAGTCGGGGGACAGGGGACACTGAAGCTTTCTTT. It codes for CASRGTGDTEAFF.

This clone was observed a few times. The V call is TRBV6-2 or TRBV6-3, the J call TRBJ2-7, with D perhaps matching TRBD2 (6 bases). Germline assignment: CDR1 MNHEY and CDR2 SVGEGT. CDR3 length: 14 amino acids. V was shortened by 6 bases and J by 1 base, with 13 bases between the two germline ends. CDR3: CASSSRGGSYEQYF. The CDR3 DNA reads TGTGCCAGCAGCTCTAGGGGAGGTTCCTACGAGCAGTACTTC.

CDR3 amino acids: CATSDPRGFYGYTF. The CDR3 DNA reads as TGTGCCACCAGTGATCCGAGGGGGTTCTATGGCTACACCTTC. V gene TRBV24-1 combines with J gene TRBJ1-2; possible D gene TRBD1, 6 bases. Trimming left V 3 bases short and J 4 bases short, with 11 bases between. From germline, CDR1 is KGHDR and CDR2 SFDVKD. This CDR3 is built from 14 residues.

This chain links TRBV6-5 with TRBJ2-7; D is undetermined. Trimming removed 2 bases at V and 6 bases at J, with 14 bases between. The CDR3 has 14 amino acids. Germline loops: CDR1 MNHEY, CDR2 SVGAGI. The CDR3 loop reads CASSYVVGRSEQYF. CDR3 DNA sequence: TGTGCCAGCAGTTACGTAGTCGGCAGGTCCGAGCAGTACTTC.

This chain links TRBV3-1 (or the pseudogene TRBV3-2) with TRBJ2-7; D is possibly TRBD2 (5 bases). Germline V gene sequence: CDR1 LGHDT, CDR2 YNNKEL (reference sequence). Trimming removed 1 base at V and 0 bases at J, with 7 bases between. The CDR3 is 14 residues long. CDR3 sequence: CASSQGRGSYEQYF. The CDR3 nucleotides are TGTGCCAGCAGCCAAGGCCGGGGCTCCTACGAGCAGTACTTC.